The rows below give T cell receptor beta chains drawn from one sample of a study of regulatory T cells in long-lasting Graves disease. MiXCR was run by TCRdb on the multiplex PCR reads, yielding one entry per CDR3 protein. The sample lists some 220,000 distinct CDR3 sequences; around 20% were seen once. A further study also used this sample, focusing on T cells in Graves' hyperthyroidism and ophthalmopathy.

The specimen was peripheral blood mononuclear cells (PBMCs), collected at new diagnosis, from a patient treated with antithyroid drugs. These receptors all stem from a woman under 40 with Graves disease. CDR3s include the opening cysteine and the closing phenylalanine or tryptophan. D genes are given only for firm matches. Size tells how often a clone was seen (once, few, many) or the class of an expanded clone, and some rows leave it out.

TRBJ2-1,TRBV19,many,-,CASSLRGSEQFF,TGTGCCAGTAGTCTTAGGGGGAGTGAGCAGTTCTTC
TRBJ1-2,TRBV6-5,many,-,CASSYAPLANYGYTF,TGTGCCAGCAGTTACGCCCCGTTAGCTAACTATGGCTACACCTTC
TRBJ2-1,TRBV12-3/TRBV12-4,many,TRBD1,CASPGTGGGDEQFF,TGTGCCAGCCCCGGGACAGGGGGCGGAGATGAGCAGTTCTTC
TRBJ2-7,TRBV30,many,-,CAWSRSLTAPGQYF,TGTGCCTGGAGTCGCAGCCTGACAGCACCGGGGCAGTACTTC
TRBJ1-5,TRBV10-3,many,-,CAISEQGGNQPQHF,TGTGCCATCAGTGAACAGGGCGGCAATCAGCCCCAGCATTTT
TRBJ2-7,TRBV6-1,many,-,CASSPTAGREQYF,TGTGCCAGCAGCCCGACGGCGGGCCGAGAGCAGTACTTC
TRBJ2-5,TRBV30,many,TRBD2,CAWSQAGFALETQYF,TGTGCCTGGAGTCAAGCGGGGTTTGCCTTAGAGACCCAGTACTTC
TRBJ1-6,TRBV6-1,many,-,CASRVDRQNNSPLHF,TGTGCCAGCAGAGTAGACAGGCAGAATAATTCACCCCTCCACTTT
TRBJ1-1,TRBV28,many,TRBD1,CASSLFLGTGVNTEAFF,TGTGCCAGCAGTTTATTTCTCGGGACAGGGGTGAACACTGAAGCTTTCTTT
TRBJ2-2,TRBV7-2,once,-,CASSLGELLGPAPDGKVSGGELFF,TGTGCCAGCAGCTTAGGGGAGTTGCTGGGCCCCGCTCCGGACGGGAAGGTAAGCGGCGGGGAGCTGTTTTTT
TRBJ2-7,TRBV10-2,many,TRBD1,CASKDRPGTGAYEQYF,TGCGCCAGCAAAGACCGCCCCGGGACAGGGGCCTACGAGCAGTACTTC
TRBJ1-1,TRBV20-1,many,-,CSAYRQPQNTEAFF,TGCAGTGCTTACCGACAGCCACAGAACACTGAAGCTTTCTTT
TRBJ1-5,TRBV19,many,TRBD1,CASSLGQGGTQPQHF,TGTGCCAGTAGTTTGGGACAGGGGGGGACTCAGCCCCAGCATTTT
TRBJ2-1,TRBV2,many,TRBD2,CVSLRTSGVSGDNEQFF,TGTGTCAGCCTGAGAACTAGCGGAGTATCCGGGGACAATGAGCAGTTCTTC
TRBJ1-2,TRBV28,many,-,CASSFERVGGYTF,TGTGCCAGCAGTTTTGAGAGGGTTGGCGGCTACACCTTC
TRBJ2-6,TRBV25-1,many,-,CASGSGANVLTF,TGTGCCAGCGGCTCTGGGGCCAACGTCCTGACTTTC
TRBJ1-2,TRBV15,many,-,CATSRDVLVSNYGYTF,TGTGCCACCAGCAGAGATGTCCTGGTGTCTAACTATGGCTACACCTTC
TRBJ2-5,TRBV28,many,-,CASSSAEGKRAGEETQYF,TGTGCCAGCAGTTCCGCCGAGGGTAAGAGGGCCGGTGAGGAGACCCAGTACTTC
TRBJ2-3,TRBV30,many,-,CAWKVIGTDTQYF,TGTGCCTGGAAGGTAATTGGCACAGATACGCAGTATTTT
TRBJ1-1,TRBV29-1,-,-,CSVEDLPRTNEAFF,TGCAGCGTTGAAGATCTTCCCCGGACGAATGAAGCTTTCTTT
TRBJ1-2,TRBV19,many,-,CASRLQESYGYTF,TGTGCCAGTCGATTGCAGGAGTCTTATGGCTACACCTTC
TRBJ1-6,TRBV5-1,many,-,CASSYDTGWGGSSPLHF,TGCGCCAGCAGCTATGATACAGGGTGGGGTGGGAGTTCACCCCTCCACTTT
TRBJ2-1,TRBV19,many,TRBD2,CASRPAGGSYNEQFF,TGTGCCAGCAGACCAGCGGGAGGCTCCTACAATGAGCAGTTCTTC
TRBJ2-3,TRBV27,many,TRBD2,CASSLSPIEAGVGGDTQYF,TGTGCCAGCAGTTTATCCCCAATAGAAGCGGGAGTCGGGGGGGATACGCAGTATTTT
TRBJ1-3,TRBV14,-,-,CASSQVPGNTIYF,TGTGCCAGCAGCCAAGTACCCGGAAACACCATATATTTT
TRBJ2-7,TRBV10-3,many,-,CAISALSSYEQYF,TGTGCCATCAGTGCTCTTAGCTCCTACGAGCAGTACTTC
TRBJ1-1,TRBV30,many,-,CASLSREAFF,TGTGCCTCGCTAAGTCGTGAAGCTTTCTTT
TRBJ2-3,TRBV11-2,-,-,CASTLGGGTDTQSF,TGTGCCAGCACCTTAGGTGGGGGCACCGATACGCAGTCTTTT
TRBJ2-1,TRBV12-3/TRBV12-4,many,TRBD2,CASWRGLAGAGEQFF,TGTGCCAGCTGGCGGGGTCTAGCGGGAGCGGGGGAGCAGTTCTTC
TRBJ2-6,TRBV28,many,-,CASTLQQGRGGANVLTF,TGTGCCAGCACCTTGCAGCAGGGTCGGGGTGGGGCCAACGTCCTGACTTTC
TRBJ2-6,TRBV5-1,many,-,CASSFIKWDSGANVLTF,TGCGCCAGCAGCTTTATTAAGTGGGACTCTGGGGCCAACGTCCTGACTTTC
TRBJ2-7,TRBV11-3,many,-,CASSPVTYEQYF,TGTGCCAGCAGCCCCGTCACCTACGAGCAGTACTTC
TRBJ2-7,TRBV14,many,-,CASSPRPGAYSYEQYF,TGTGCCAGCAGTCCCCGACCAGGGGCTTACTCCTACGAGCAGTACTTC
TRBJ2-7,TRBV5-5,-,TRBD2,CASSFGASGVEQYF,TGTGCCAGCAGCTTTGGGGCTAGCGGGGTCGAGCAGTACTTC
TRBJ1-2,TRBV6-1,many,TRBD1,CASTAGQGRRDGYTF,TGTGCCAGCACCGCAGGACAGGGGAGGCGGGATGGCTACACCTTC
TRBJ1-1,TRBV7-6,many,TRBD1,CASSSNRGGTEAFF,TGTGCCAGCAGCTCAAACAGGGGAGGTACTGAAGCTTTCTTT
TRBJ2-3,TRBV5-6,many,TRBD1,CASSPGTGDTDTQYF,TGTGCCAGCAGCCCGGGGACAGGGGACACAGATACGCAGTATTTT
TRBJ1-1,TRBV28,many,-,CASSLGRWGTEAFF,TGTGCCAGCAGTTTAGGCAGGTGGGGCACTGAAGCTTTCTTT
TRBJ2-7,TRBV18,-,TRBD2,CASSPPQAGVYEQYF,TGTGCCAGCTCACCGCCCCAAGCGGGAGTTTACGAGCAGTACTTC
TRBJ1-6,TRBV20-1,many,-,CSARLVTGSYSPLHF,TGCAGTGCTAGGCTAGTTACAGGGAGTTATTCACCCCTCCACTTT
TRBJ1-1,TRBV6-5,-,-,CASSYRQGTAFF,TGTGCCAGCAGTTACAGGCAGGGAACGGCTTTCTTT
TRBJ2-7,TRBV7-9,many,TRBD1,CASSLAQGAEQYF,TGTGCCAGCAGCTTAGCCCAGGGGGCCGAGCAGTACTTC
TRBJ2-7,TRBV28,many,-,CASSRKWEQYF,TGTGCCAGCAGTCGAAAATGGGAGCAGTACTTC
TRBJ2-2,TRBV19,many,TRBD1,CASSSGGHGELFF,TGTGCCAGTAGTTCAGGGGGCCACGGGGAGCTGTTTTTT
TRBJ2-7,TRBV4-1,many,-,CASSPKSSYYEQYF,TGCGCCAGCAGCCCTAAATCGTCATACTACGAGCAGTACTTC
TRBJ2-7,TRBV19,-,-,CASSRAPVYEQYF,TGTGCCAGTAGTAGGGCCCCGGTCTACGAGCAGTACTTC
TRBJ1-5,TRBV6-9,-,TRBD1,CASSSDRAGNQPQHF,TGTGCCAGCAGTTCAGACAGGGCGGGCAATCAGCCCCAGCATTTT
TRBJ1-2,TRBV28,many,TRBD1,CASSSGQGGYGYTF,TGTGCCAGCAGTTCTGGACAGGGTGGCTATGGCTACACCTTC
TRBJ2-3,TRBV7-9,many,-,CASQRDSTDTQYF,TGTGCCAGCCAGAGGGATAGCACAGATACGCAGTATTTT